This section outlines one TCR beta chain sequence together with its context. TCRdb's table, derived via immunoSEQ multiplex PCR, lists solely in-frame clones and lacks some. The sample carries roughly 100,000 clones, about 86% recorded once. The data are from a study of T cell clones after liver transplantation. Study at large: Post-transplant blood was tracked for graft-donor-reactive T cell clones identified in a pre-transplant mixed lymphocyte reaction. Samples came pre-transplant, pre-randomization before withdrawal, and post-randomization after withdrawal ended.

The CDR3 is 14 residues long. The trim removed 3 bases at V and 9 bases at J, leaving 5 bases unmatched. Germline V gives CDR1 MDHEN, CDR2 SYDVKM. This clonotype was sampled from a human patient who received a liver transplant. Some T cells may be transferred from the graft donor. The V gene is TRBV28, the J gene TRBJ1-4, with 9 nucleotides matching TRBD1. This specimen consisted of CD4+ T cells from blood, obtained around 48 months after liver transplant. This chain's CDR3 is CASSFPGQGQKLFF. The CDR3 region has the DNA TGTGCCAGCAGTTTTCCGGGACAGGGACAAAAACTGTTTTTT.